This is a list of T cell receptor beta chains from one sample in a study of shared clonotypes between healthy human individuals. Here immunoSEQ multiplex PCR was the method, and the copy in TCRdb shows in-frame clones only, minus some. This table holds roughly 450,000 clones, 79% found once. Sample: PBMCs. The source of these receptors is a woman in her thirties or forties in good health. Some clones in this sample may be carry-over from other donors' samples. Each CDR3 is given with its conserved first and last residue.

v_call	j_call	cdr3_aa
TRBV5-1	TRBJ1-2	CASSRATTGEGGYTF
TRBV9	TRBJ2-7	CASSVGDRPSSYEQYF
TRBV19	TRBJ2-2	CASSMQRLAQTGELFF
TRBV29-1	TRBJ2-1	CSVDSLAGGPRGHEQFF
TRBV7-3	TRBJ2-2	CASSLSPDTGELFF
TRBV11-3	TRBJ2-1	CASSLGESSYNEQFF
TRBV4-2	TRBJ2-7	CASSQDRVREQYF
TRBV6-5	TRBJ2-2	CASTSSWANTGELFF
TRBV7-2	TRBJ2-7	CASSTGQGLYEQYF
TRBV28	TRBJ1-2	CASSPPRQTNYGYTF
TRBV5-4	TRBJ2-7	CASSQGQGIMPYF